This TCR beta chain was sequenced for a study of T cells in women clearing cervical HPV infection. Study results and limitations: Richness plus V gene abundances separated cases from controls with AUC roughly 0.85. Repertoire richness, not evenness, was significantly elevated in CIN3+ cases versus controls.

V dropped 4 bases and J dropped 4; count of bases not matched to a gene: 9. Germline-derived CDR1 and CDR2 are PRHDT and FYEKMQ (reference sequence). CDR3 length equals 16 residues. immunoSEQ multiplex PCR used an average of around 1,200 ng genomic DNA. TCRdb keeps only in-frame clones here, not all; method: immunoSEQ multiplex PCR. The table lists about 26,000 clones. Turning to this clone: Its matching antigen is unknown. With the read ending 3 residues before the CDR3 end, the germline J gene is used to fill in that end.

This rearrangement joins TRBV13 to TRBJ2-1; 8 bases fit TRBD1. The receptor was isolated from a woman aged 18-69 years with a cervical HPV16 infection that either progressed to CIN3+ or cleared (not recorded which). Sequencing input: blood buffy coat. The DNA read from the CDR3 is TGTGCCAGCAGCTATCCTCCGGGACAGGCTTACAATGAG. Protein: CASSYPPGQAYNE. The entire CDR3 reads CASSYPPGQAYNEQFF.